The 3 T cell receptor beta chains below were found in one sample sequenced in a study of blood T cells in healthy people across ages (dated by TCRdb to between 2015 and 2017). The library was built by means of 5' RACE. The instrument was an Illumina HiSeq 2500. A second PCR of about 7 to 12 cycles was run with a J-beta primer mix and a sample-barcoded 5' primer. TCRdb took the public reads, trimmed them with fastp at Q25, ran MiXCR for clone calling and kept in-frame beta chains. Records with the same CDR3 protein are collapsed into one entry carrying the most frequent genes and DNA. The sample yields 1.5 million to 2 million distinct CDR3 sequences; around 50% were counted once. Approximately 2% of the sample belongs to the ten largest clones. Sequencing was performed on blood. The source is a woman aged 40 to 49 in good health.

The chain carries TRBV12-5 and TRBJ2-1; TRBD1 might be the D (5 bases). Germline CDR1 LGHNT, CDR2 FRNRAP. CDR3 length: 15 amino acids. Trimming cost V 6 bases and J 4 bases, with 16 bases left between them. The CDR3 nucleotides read TGTGCTAGTGGCCCAGACAGTTCTAATTACAATGAGCAGTTCTTC. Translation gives CASGPDSSNYNEQFF.

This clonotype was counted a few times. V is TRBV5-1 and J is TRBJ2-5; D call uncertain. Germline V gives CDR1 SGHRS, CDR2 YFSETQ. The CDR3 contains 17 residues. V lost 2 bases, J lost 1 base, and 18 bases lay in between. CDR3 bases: TGCGCCAGCAGCTTAAGAGAGTCGGTGCAGCTCCAAGAGACCCAGTACTTC. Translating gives CASSLRESVQLQETQYF. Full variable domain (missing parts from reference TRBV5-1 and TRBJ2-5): KAGVTQTPRYLIKTRGQQVTLSCSPISGHRSVSWYQQTPGQGLQFLFEYFSETQRNKGNFPGRFSGRQFSNSRSEMNVSTLELGDSALYLCASSLRESVQLQETQYFGPGTRLLVL.

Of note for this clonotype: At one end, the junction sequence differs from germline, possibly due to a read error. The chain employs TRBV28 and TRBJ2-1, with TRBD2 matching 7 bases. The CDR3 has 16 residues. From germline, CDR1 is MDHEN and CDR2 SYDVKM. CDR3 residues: CAGSSSGAGDHNEQFF. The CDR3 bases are TGTGCCGGCAGTTCCTCCGGGGCGGGGGACCACAATGAGCAGTTCTTC.